Listed below are T cell receptor beta chains from one sample, sequenced in a study of T cells in Graves' hyperthyroidism and ophthalmopathy. TCRdb used MiXCR to reprocess the multiplex PCR reads, holding one entry per CDR3 protein. Here the sample spans about 610,000 distinct CDR3 sequences, 14% to 15% being singletons. Sequenced sample: blood. These receptors came from a woman aged 40 to 50 with Graves' ophthalmopathy. The CDR3 runs from the conserved cysteine through the conserved F or W. The D gene is left open where the match is weak. Where a row states a size, it is once, few, many or the class of an expanded clone; other rows omit it.

>many|TRBJ2-7|.|TRBV6-1
TGTGCCAGCTCGGAGGGGGGCTTCGACGAGCAGTACTTC
CASSEGGFDEQYF
>many|TRBJ1-1|.|TRBV2
TGTGCCACCCTGGCCGGGGGCCCGTTGAACACTGAAGCTTTCTTT
CATLAGGPLNTEAFF
>few|TRBJ2-6|.|TRBV7-2
TGTGCCAGCAGCTTACGGGGGGCTGGATCCAACGTCCTGACTTTC
CASSLRGAGSNVLTF
>many|TRBJ1-2|.|TRBV6-5
TGTGCCAGCAGTTATACAGGGACGAATGGCTACACCTTC
CASSYTGTNGYTF
>many|TRBJ1-1|.|TRBV6-5
TGTGCCAGCAGTTACTCATACAGCTCGAACACTGAAGCTTTCTTT
CASSYSYSSNTEAFF
>many|TRBJ2-7|.|TRBV11-1
TGTGCCAGCAGCTTACAACCCTCCGCTTCCTACGAGCAGTACTTC
CASSLQPSASYEQYF
>.|TRBJ1-2|.|TRBV4-1
TGCGCCAGCAGCCAATACCGGGACACCGGATCTAACTATGGCTACACCTTC
CASSQYRDTGSNYGYTF
>few|TRBJ2-5|TRBD2|TRBV5-1
TGCGCCAGCAGCTTGGGCCCAGCGGGAGAGGGAGAGACCCAGTACTTC
CASSLGPAGEGETQYF
>many|TRBJ2-4|.|TRBV20-1
TGCAGTGTCAATGACGCGGCCAAAAACATTCAGTACTTC
CSVNDAAKNIQYF
>few|TRBJ2-7|.|TRBV30
TGTGCCTGGAGTGCAGGGCTGCAGTACGAGCAGTACTTC
CAWSAGLQYEQYF
>.|TRBJ1-1|.|TRBV5-6
TGTGCCAGCACCCTGGGGGGGGGCTACACTGAAGCTTTCTTT
CASTLGGGYTEAFF
>many|TRBJ1-5|TRBD1|TRBV6-4
TGTGCCAGCAGATCCGGGACAGGGGTGAGGCCCCAGCATTTT
CASRSGTGVRPQHF
>few|TRBJ2-2|.|TRBV7-3
TGTGCCAGCAGCTTAGTTCTGACTCGGGCGACCGGGGAGCTGTTTTTT
CASSLVLTRATGELFF
>many|TRBJ1-2|.|TRBV11-1
TGTGCCAGCAGCTTAGTTTCCGGGGGCGCGGACTATGGCTACACCTTC
CASSLVSGGADYGYTF
>.|TRBJ2-3|TRBD2|TRBV2
TGTGCCAGTCTAGTTGGGACTAGGACAGATACGCAGTATTTT
CASLVGTRTDTQYF
>many|TRBJ1-1|.|TRBV28
TGTGCCAGCAGGGGATACGGGGAGGAGAACACTGAAGCTTTCTTT
CASRGYGEENTEAFF
>many|TRBJ2-7|.|TRBV7-2
TGTGCCAGCAGCTTACCGGCGGCAGGGGATCCCTACGAGCAGTACTTC
CASSLPAAGDPYEQYF
>many|TRBJ2-7|.|TRBV28
TGTGCCAGCAGTTTCCCTCGGGACACGGGCTCCTACGAGCAGTACTTC
CASSFPRDTGSYEQYF
>.|TRBJ1-1|TRBD1|TRBV6-2/TRBV6-3
TGTGCCAGCAGCAATCCGGGACAGGGCCAAGCTTTCTTT
CASSNPGQGQAFF
>many|TRBJ1-1|.|TRBV30
TGTGCCTGGCAAGTCGGGGGGCTCCACACTGAAGCTTTCTTT
CAWQVGGLHTEAFF
>many|TRBJ2-2|TRBD1|TRBV20-1
TGCAGTGCTAGAGACCGACAGGGGCGAGACCCTTTGAACACCGGGGAGCTGTTTTTT
CSARDRQGRDPLNTGELFF
>many|TRBJ2-5|.|TRBV24-1
TGTGCCACCAGTACGTTTTCGGGCCCCAAGGAAGAGACCCAGTACTTC
CATSTFSGPKEETQYF
>many|TRBJ1-1|.|TRBV12-3/TRBV12-4
TGTGCCAGCAGTTTGGAGGGAATGAACACTGAAGCTTTCTTT
CASSLEGMNTEAFF
>many|TRBJ1-2|.|TRBV6-1
TGTGCCAGCAGTGAAGTAGGACAGCCATATGGCTACACCTTC
CASSEVGQPYGYTF
>few|TRBJ2-5|TRBD2|TRBV11-2
TGTGCCAGCAGCACCAGTGGTCTAGCGGGAGTTGTTGAGACCCAGTACTTC
CASSTSGLAGVVETQYF
>.|TRBJ2-5|TRBD1|TRBV20-1
TGCAGTGCTAACCGGCGACGGGCAGGGGGCGTGATGGAGACCCAGTACTTC
CSANRRRAGGVMETQYF
>many|TRBJ1-2|.|TRBV7-8
TGTGCCAGCAGCCAACGGGGACAACCTCCTCGTGGCTACACCTTC
CASSQRGQPPRGYTF
>many|TRBJ2-7|.|TRBV6-1
TGTGCCAGCAGGGGTCCCTCCTTAGGCGAGCAGTACTTC
CASRGPSLGEQYF
>many|TRBJ2-7|TRBD2|TRBV11-1
TGTGCCAGCAGCCGAAGGACTAGCGGGAGGAGTTACGAGCAGTACTTC
CASSRRTSGRSYEQYF
>many|TRBJ2-7|.|TRBV7-2
TGTGCCAGCAGCTCCCTGATGGCCGAGCAGTACTTC
CASSSLMAEQYF
>many|TRBJ1-5|.|TRBV19
TGTGCCAGTAGGGACGGGAATCAGCCCCAGCATTTT
CASRDGNQPQHF
>many|TRBJ1-1|.|TRBV28
TGTGCCAGCAGTTCACACTCCGACCCTGAAGCTTTCTTT
CASSSHSDPEAFF
>.|TRBJ1-3|.|TRBV7-9
TGTGCCAGCAGCTTATTCGGGGAAGGAAACACCATATATTTT
CASSLFGEGNTIYF
>few|TRBJ2-2|.|TRBV6-2/TRBV6-3
TGTGCCAGCAGTTACTCGCCGGATCCAACTTCGAACACCGGGGAGCTGTTTTTT
CASSYSPDPTSNTGELFF
>many|TRBJ1-5|.|TRBV30
TGTGCCTGGAGTGTATGGGACACCCATCAGCCCCAGCATTTT
CAWSVWDTHQPQHF
>.|TRBJ2-7|TRBD1|TRBV25-1
TGTGCCAGCCAGAGGGACAGCTATCCCTACGAGCAGTACTTC
CASQRDSYPYEQYF
>many|TRBJ1-2|.|TRBV12-3/TRBV12-4
TGTGCCAGCAGACCCCCGGGGGGCAAGTCCTATGGCTACACCTTC
CASRPPGGKSYGYTF